This T cell receptor beta chain stems from a study of shared clonotypes between healthy human individuals. There are 13 residues in the CDR3. Per germline, CDR1 KGHSH and CDR2 LQKENI. The V and J ends lost 3 bases and 4 bases respectively, with 7 bases between them. Sequenced by immunoSEQ multiplex PCR; TCRdb stores in-frame clones only, minus some. Seen here are roughly 410,000 clones, roughly 96% observed once, and the top ten hold around 0.3%. Material for sequencing was memory CD8+ T cells sorted from blood. Subset denoted: CD45RO+ cells pooled with CCR7-negative TemRA cells. The receptor was isolated from a man aged 25-40 years in good health. V usage is TRBV18 and J usage is TRBJ1-3; no reliable D call. The chain's CDR3 is CASSPRIGNTIYF. For the CDR3, the DNA is TGTGCCAGCTCACCCCGGATCGGAAACACCATATATTTT.